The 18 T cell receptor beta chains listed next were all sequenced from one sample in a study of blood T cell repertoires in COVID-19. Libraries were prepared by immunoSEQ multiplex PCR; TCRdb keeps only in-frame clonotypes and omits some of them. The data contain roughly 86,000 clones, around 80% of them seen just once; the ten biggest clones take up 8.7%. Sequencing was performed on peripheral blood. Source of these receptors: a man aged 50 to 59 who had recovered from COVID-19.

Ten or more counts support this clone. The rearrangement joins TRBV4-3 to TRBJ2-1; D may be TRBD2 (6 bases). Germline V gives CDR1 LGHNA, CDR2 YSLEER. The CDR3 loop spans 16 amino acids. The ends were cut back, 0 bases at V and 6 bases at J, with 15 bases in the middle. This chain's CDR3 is CASSQDSSSASNEQFF. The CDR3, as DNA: TGCGCCAGCAGCCAAGATTCTTCTAGCGCCTCCAATGAGCAGTTCTTC.

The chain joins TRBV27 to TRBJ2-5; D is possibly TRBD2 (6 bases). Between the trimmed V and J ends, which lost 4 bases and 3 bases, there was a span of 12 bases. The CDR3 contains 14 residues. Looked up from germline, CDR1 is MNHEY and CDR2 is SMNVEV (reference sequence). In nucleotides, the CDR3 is TGTGCCAGCAGTTCCTGGACGGGGGAAGAGACCCAGTACTTC. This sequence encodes CASSSWTGEETQYF.

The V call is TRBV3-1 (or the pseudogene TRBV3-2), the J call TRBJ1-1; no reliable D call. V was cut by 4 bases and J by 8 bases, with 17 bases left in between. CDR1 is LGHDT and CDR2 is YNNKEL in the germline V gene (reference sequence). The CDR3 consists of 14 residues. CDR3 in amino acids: CASSRNGQQTEAFF. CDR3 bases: TGTGCCAGCAGCCGCAATGGGCAACAGACCGAAGCTTTCTTT.

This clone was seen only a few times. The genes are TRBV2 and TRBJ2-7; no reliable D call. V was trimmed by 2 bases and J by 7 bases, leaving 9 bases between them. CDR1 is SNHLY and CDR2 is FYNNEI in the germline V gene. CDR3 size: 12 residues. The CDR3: CASSEIGGEQYF. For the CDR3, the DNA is TGTGCCAGCAGTGAAATTGGCGGAGAGCAGTACTTC.

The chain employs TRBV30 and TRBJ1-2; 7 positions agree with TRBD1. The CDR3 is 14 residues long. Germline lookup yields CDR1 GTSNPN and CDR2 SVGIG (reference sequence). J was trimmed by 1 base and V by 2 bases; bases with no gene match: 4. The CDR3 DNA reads TGTGCCTGGAGTCCTAGACAGGGTAACTATGGCTACACCTTC. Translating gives CAWSPRQGNYGYTF.

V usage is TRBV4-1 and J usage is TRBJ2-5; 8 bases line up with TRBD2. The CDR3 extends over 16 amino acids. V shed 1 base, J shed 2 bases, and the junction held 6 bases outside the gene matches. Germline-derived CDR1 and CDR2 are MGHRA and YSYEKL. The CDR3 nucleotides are TGCGCCAGCAGCCAAGCGGGAGGGCCGGTACAAGAGACCCAGTACTTC. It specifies CASSQAGGPVQETQYF.

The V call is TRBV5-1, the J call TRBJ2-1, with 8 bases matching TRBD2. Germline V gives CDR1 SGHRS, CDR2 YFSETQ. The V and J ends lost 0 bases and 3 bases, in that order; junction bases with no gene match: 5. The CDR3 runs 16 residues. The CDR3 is CASSLESGGGYNEQFF. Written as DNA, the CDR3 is TGCGCCAGCAGCTTGGAGAGCGGGGGTGGCTACAATGAGCAGTTCTTC.

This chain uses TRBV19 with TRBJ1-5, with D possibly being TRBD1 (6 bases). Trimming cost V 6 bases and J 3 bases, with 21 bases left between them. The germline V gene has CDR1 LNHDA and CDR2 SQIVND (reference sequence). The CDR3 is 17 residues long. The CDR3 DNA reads TGTGCCAGTAGCCGCTATCCCCCTCAGGGGAACAATCAGCCCCAGCATTTT. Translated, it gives CASSRYPPQGNNQPQHF.

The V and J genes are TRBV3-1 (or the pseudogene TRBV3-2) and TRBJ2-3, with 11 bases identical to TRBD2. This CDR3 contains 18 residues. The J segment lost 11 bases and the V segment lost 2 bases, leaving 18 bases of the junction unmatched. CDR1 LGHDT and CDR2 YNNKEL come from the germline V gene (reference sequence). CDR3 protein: CASSQFGMTSGANSLQYF. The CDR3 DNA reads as TGTGCCAGCAGCCAATTTGGGATGACTAGCGGGGCTAACTCCCTGCAGTATTTT.

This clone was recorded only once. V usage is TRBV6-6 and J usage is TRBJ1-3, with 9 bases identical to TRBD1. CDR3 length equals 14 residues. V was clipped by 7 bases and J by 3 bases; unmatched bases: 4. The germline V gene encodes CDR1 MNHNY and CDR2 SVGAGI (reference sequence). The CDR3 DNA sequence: TGTGCCAGCAAACCGACAGGGGGTGGAAACACCATATATTTT. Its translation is CASKPTGGGNTIYF.

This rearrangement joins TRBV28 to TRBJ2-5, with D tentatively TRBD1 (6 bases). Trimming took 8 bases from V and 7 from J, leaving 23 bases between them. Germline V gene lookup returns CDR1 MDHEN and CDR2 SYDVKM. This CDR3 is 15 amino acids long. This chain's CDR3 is CASFGETGTTGTQYF. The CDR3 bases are TGTGCCAGCTTTGGCGAAACAGGGACCACCGGGACCCAGTACTTC.

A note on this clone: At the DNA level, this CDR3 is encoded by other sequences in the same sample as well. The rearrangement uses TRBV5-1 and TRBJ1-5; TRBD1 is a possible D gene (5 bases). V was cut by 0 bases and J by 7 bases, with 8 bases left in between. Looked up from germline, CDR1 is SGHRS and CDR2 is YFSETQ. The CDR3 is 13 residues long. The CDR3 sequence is CASSLGQGQPQHF. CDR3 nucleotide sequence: TGCGCCAGCAGCTTGGGGCAGGGCCAGCCCCAGCATTTT.

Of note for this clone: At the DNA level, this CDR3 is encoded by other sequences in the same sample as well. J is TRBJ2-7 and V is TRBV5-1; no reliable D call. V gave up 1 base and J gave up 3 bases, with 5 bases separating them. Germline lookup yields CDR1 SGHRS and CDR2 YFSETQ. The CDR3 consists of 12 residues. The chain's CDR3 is CASSLRGYEQYF. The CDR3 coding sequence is TGCGCCAGCAGCTTGCGAGGCTACGAGCAGTACTTC.

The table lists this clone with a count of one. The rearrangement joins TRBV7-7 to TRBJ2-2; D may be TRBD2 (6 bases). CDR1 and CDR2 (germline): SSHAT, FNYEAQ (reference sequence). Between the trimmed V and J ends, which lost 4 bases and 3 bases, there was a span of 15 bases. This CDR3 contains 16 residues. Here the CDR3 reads CASSWAEGPDTGELFF. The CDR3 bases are TGTGCCAGCAGCTGGGCGGAGGGCCCCGACACCGGGGAGCTGTTTTTT.

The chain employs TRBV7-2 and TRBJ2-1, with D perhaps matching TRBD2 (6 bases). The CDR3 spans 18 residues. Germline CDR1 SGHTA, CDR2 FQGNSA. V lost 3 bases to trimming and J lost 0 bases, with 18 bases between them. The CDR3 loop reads CASSFRGHSGSSYNEQFF. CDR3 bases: TGTGCCAGCAGCTTCCGAGGGCATAGCGGAAGCTCCTACAATGAGCAGTTCTTC.

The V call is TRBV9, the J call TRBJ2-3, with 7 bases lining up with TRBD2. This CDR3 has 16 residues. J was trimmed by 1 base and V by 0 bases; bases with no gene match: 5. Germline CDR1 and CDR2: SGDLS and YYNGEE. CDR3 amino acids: CASSVAPAGRTDTQYF. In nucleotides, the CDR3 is TGTGCCAGCAGCGTAGCTCCAGCGGGACGCACAGATACGCAGTATTTT.

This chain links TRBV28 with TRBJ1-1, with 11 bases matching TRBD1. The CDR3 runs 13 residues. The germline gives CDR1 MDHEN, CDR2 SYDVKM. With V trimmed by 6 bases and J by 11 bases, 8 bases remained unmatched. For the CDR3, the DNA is TGTGCCAGCAGCACGGGACAGGGGGTGAGGGCTTTCTTT. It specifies CASSTGQGVRAFF.

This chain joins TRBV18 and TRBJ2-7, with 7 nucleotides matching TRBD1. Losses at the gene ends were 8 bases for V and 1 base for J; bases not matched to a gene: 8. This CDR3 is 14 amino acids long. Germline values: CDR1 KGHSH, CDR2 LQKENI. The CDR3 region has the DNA TGTGCCAGCAAGCCGGGACAGACTTCCTACGAGCAGTACTTC. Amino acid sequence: CASKPGQTSYEQYF.